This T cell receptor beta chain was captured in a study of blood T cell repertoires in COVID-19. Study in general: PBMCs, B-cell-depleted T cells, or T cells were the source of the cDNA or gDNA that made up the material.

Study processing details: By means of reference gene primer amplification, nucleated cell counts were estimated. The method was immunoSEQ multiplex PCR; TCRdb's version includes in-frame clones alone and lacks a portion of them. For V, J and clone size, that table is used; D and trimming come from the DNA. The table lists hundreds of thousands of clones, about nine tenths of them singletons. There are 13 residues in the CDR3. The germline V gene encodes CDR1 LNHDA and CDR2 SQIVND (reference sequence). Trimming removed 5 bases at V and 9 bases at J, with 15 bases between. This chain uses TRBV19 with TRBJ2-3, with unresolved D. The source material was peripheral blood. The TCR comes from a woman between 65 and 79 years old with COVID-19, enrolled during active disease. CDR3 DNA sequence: TGTGCCAGTAGTCTCTATTCTGACGGGACGCAGTATTTT. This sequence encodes CASSLYSDGTQYF. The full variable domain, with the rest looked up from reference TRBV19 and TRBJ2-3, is DGGITQSPKYLFRKEGQNVTLSCEQNLNHDAMYWYRQDPGQGLRLIYYSQIVNDFQKGDIAEGYSVSREKKESFPLTVTSAQKNPTAFYLCASSLYSDGTQYFGPGTRLTVL.